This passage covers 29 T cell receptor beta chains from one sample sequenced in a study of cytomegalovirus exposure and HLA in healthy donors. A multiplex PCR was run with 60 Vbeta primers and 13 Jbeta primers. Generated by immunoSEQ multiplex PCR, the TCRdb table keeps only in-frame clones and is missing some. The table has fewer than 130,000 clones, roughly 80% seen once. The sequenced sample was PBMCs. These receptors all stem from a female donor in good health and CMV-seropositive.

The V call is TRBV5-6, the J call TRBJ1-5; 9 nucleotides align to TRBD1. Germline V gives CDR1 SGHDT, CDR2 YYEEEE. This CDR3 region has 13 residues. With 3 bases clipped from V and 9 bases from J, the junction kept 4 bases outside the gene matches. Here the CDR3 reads CASSWGQGRPQHF. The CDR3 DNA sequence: TGTGCCAGCAGCTGGGGACAGGGACGGCCCCAGCATTTT.

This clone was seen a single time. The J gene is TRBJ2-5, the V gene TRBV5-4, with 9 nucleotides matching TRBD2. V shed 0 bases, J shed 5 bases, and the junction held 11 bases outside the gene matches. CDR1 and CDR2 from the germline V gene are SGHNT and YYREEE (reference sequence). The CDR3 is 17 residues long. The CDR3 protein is CASSLGGGGASGETQYF. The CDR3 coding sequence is TGTGCCAGCAGCTTGGGGGGCGGGGGGGCGTCTGGGGAGACCCAGTACTTC.

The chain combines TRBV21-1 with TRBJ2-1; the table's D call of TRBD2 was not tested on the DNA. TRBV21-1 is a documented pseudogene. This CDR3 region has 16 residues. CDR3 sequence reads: CASSIHQRECIYEQFF. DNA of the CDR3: TGTGCCAGCAGCATCCACCAGCGGGAGTGTATATATGAGCAGTTCTTC.

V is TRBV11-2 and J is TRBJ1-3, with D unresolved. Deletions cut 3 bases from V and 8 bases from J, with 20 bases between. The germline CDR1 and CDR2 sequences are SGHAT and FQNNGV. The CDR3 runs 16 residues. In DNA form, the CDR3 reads TGTGCCAGCAGCTTTAGGTCGCAGTCTACTCGGGACACCATATATTTT. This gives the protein CASSFRSQSTRDTIYF.

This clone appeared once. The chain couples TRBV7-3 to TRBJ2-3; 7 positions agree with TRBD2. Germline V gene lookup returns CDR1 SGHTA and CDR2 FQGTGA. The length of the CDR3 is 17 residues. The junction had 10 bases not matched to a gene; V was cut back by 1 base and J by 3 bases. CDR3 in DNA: TGTGCCAGCAGCTTAAGAACTAGCGCCCAGGTAACAGATACGCAGTATTTT. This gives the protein CASSLRTSAQVTDTQYF.

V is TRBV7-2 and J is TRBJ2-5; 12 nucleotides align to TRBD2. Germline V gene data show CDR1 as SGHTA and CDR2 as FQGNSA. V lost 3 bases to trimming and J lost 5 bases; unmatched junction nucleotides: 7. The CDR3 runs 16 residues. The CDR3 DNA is TGTGCCAGCAGCTTTGGGAACCTAGCGGGGGGGGAGACCCAGTACTTC. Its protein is CASSFGNLAGGETQYF.

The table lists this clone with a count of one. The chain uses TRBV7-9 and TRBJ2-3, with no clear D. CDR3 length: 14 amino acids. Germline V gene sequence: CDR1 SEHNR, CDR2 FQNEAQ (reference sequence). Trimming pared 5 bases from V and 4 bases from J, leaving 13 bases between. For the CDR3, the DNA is TGTGCCAGCAGCCTCCTCGGGTACGCAGATACGCAGTATTTT. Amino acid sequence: CASSLLGYADTQYF.

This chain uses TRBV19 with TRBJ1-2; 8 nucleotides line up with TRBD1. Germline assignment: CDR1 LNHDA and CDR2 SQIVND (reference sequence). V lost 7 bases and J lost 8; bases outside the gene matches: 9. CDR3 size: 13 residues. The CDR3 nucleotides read TGTGCCAGTACCCCGACAGGGGATAAAGGCTACACCTTC. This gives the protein CASTPTGDKGYTF.

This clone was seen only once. CDR3 coding DNA: TGTGCCAGCAGGGGAACAGGGGAAGGAAACACCATATATTTT. Translating it yields CASRGTGEGNTIYF. J is TRBJ1-3 and V is TRBV28; TRBD1 aligns across 7 bases. This CDR3 has 14 residues. Trimming cost V 6 bases and J 4 bases; bases outside gene matches: 6. The germline V gene has CDR1 MDHEN and CDR2 SYDVKM.

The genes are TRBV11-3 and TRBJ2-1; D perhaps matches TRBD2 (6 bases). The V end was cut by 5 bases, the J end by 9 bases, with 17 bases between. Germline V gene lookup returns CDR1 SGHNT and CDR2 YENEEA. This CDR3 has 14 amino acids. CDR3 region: CASSPNTVGSEQFF. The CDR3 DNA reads TGTGCCAGCAGCCCCAACACGGTCGGGAGTGAGCAGTTCTTC.

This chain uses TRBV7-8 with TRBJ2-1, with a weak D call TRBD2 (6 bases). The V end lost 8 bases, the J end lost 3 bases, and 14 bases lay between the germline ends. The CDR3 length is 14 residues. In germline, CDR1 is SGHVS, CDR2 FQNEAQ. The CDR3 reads CASAREFNYNEQFF. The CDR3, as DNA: TGTGCCAGCGCCCGGGAGTTCAACTACAATGAGCAGTTCTTC.

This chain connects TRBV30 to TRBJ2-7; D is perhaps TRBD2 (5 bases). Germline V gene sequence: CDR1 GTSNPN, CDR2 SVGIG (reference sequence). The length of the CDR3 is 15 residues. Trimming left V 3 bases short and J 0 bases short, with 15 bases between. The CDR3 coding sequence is TGTGCCTGGAGCGGACCCCAACTAGTCTCCTACGAGCAGTACTTC. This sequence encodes CAWSGPQLVSYEQYF.

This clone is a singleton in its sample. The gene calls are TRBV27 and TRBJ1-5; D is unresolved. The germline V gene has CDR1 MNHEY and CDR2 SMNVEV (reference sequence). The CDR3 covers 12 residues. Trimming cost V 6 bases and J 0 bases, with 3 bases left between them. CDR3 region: CASSNSNQPQHF. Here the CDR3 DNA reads TGTGCCAGCAGCAATAGCAATCAGCCCCAGCATTTT.

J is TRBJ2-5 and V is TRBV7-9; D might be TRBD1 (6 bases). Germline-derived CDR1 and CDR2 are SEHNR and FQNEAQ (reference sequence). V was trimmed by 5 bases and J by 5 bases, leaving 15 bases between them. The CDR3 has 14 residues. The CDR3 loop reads CASSSARGSETQYF. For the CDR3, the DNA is TGTGCCAGCAGCAGCGCCAGGGGTTCCGAGACCCAGTACTTC. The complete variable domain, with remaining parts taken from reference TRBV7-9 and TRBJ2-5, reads DTGVSQNPRHKITKRGQNVTFRCDPISEHNRLYWYRQTLGQGPEFLTYFQNEAQLEKSRLLSDRFSAERPKGSFSTLEIQRTEQGDSAMYLCASSSARGSETQYFGPGTRLLVL.

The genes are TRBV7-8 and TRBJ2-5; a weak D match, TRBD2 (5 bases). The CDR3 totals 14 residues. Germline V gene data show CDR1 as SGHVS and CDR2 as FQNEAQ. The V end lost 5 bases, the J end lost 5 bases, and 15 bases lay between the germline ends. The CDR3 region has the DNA TGTGCCAGCAGCCCCTATGGGTCGGGGGAGACCCAGTACTTC. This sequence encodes CASSPYGSGETQYF.

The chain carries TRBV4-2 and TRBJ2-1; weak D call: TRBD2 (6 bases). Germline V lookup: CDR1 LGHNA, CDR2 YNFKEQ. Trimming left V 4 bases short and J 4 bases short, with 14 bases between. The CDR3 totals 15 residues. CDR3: CASSPGGGTYNEQFF. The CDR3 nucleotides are TGTGCCAGCAGCCCGGGCGGCGGGACGTACAATGAGCAGTTCTTC.

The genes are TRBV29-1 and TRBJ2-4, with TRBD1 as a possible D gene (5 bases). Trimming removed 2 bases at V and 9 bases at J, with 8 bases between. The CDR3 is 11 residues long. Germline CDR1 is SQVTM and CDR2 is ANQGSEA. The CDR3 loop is CSVEHRSIQYF. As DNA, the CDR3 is TGCAGCGTTGAACACAGGAGCATTCAGTACTTC.

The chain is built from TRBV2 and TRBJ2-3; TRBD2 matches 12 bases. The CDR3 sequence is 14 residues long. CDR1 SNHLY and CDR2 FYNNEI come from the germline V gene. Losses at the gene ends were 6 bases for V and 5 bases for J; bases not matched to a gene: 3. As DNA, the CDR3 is TGTGCCAGCAGCCTGACTAGCGGGGGAGATACGCAGTATTTT. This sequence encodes CASSLTSGGDTQYF. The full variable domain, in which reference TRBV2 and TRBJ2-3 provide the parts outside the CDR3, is EPEVTQTPSHQVTQMGQEVILRCVPISNHLYFYWYRQILGQKVEFLVSFYNNEISEKSEIFDDQFSVERPDGSNFTLKIRSTKLEDSAMYFCASSLTSGGDTQYFGPGTRLTVL.

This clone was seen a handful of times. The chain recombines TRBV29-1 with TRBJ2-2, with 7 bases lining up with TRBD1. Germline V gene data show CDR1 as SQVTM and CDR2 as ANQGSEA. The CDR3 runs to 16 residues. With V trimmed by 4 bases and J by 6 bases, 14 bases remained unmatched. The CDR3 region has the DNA TGCAGCGTTGGGTTGGGTCCAGGGGGTCAGGCCGGGGAGCTGTTTTTT. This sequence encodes CSVGLGPGGQAGELFF.

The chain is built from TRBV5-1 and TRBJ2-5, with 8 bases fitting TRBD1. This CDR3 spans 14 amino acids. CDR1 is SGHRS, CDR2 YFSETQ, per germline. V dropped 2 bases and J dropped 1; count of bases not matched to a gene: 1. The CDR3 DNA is TGCGCCAGCAGCTTCCAGGGGGCCCAAGAGACCCAGTACTTC. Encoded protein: CASSFQGAQETQYF. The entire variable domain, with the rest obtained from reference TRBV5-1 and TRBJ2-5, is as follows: KAGVTQTPRYLIKTRGQQVTLSCSPISGHRSVSWYQQTPGQGLQFLFEYFSETQRNKGNFPGRFSGRQFSNSRSEMNVSTLELGDSALYLCASSFQGAQETQYFGPGTRLLVL.

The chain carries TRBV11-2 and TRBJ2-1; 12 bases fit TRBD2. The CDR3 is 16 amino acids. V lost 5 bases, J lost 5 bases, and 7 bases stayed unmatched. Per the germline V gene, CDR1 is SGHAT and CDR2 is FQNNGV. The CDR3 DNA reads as TGTGCCAGCAGCCGAGCTAGCGGGGGGGCAAACAATGAGCAGTTCTTC. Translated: CASSRASGGANNEQFF.

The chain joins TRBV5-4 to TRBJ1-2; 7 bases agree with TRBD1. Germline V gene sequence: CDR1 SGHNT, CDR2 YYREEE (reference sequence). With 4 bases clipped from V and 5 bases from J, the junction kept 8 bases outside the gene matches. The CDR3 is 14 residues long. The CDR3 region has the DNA TGTGCCAGCAGCCACCCGGGACAGTCGTATGGCTACACCTTC. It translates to CASSHPGQSYGYTF.

Written as DNA, the CDR3 is TGTGCCAGCAGCGTAGGGCCGTCCAGGGATGGCATTCAGTACTTC. This translates into CASSVGPSRDGIQYF. The genes are TRBV9 and TRBJ2-4; D is perhaps TRBD1 (5 bases). V shed 0 bases and J shed 9 bases, with 16 bases lying between them. From germline, CDR1 is SGDLS and CDR2 YYNGEE. The CDR3 loop spans 15 amino acids.

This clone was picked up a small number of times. The CDR3 coding sequence is TGTGCCAGCAGTTACTCAGAGGGCAATCAGCCCCAGCATTTT. Encoded protein: CASSYSEGNQPQHF. V gene TRBV6-6 combines with J gene TRBJ1-5; D is ambiguous. V was clipped by 0 bases and J by 2 bases, with 5 bases between them. The CDR3 is 14 amino acids. CDR1 and CDR2 (germline): MNHNY, SVGAGI (reference sequence).

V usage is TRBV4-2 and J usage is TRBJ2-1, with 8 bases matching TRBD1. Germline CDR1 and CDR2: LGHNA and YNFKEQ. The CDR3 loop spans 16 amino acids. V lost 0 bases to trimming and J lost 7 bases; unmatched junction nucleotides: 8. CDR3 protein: CASSQETQGARNEQFF. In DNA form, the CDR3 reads TGTGCCAGCAGCCAAGAGACGCAGGGGGCGCGGAATGAGCAGTTCTTC.

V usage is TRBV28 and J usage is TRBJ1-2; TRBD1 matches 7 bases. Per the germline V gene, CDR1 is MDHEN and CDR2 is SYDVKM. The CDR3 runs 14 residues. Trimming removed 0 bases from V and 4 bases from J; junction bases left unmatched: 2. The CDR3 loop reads CASSLWQGGYGYTF. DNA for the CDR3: TGTGCCAGCAGTTTATGGCAGGGGGGCTATGGCTACACCTTC.

CDR3: CASTPRGEETQYF. The CDR3 region has the DNA TGCGCCAGCACCCCCCGGGGAGAAGAGACCCAGTACTTC. The chain is built from TRBV10-1 and TRBJ2-5; D possibly corresponds to TRBD2 (5 bases). Looked up from germline, CDR1 is WNHNN and CDR2 is SYGVQD (reference sequence). V lost 7 bases and J 3 bases, leaving 12 bases between the germline ends. There are 13 residues in the CDR3.

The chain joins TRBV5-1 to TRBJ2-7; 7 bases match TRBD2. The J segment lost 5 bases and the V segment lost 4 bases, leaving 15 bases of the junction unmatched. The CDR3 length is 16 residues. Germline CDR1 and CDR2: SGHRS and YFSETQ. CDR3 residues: CASSPGTITGADEQYF. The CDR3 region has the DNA TGCGCCAGCAGCCCAGGGACTATAACGGGAGCAGACGAGCAGTACTTC.

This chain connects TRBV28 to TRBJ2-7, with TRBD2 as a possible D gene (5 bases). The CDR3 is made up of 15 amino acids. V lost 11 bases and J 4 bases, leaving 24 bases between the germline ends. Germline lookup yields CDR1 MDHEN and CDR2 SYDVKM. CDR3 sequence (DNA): TGTGCCGGGGAGATAAGGAAGTTCGAAGTATACGAGCAGTACTTC. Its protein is CAGEIRKFEVYEQYF.